This T cell receptor beta chain emerged from a study of siplizumab effects on memory and regulatory T cells (dated by TCRdb to between 2018 and 2021). Background on the whole study: The study looked at the effect of siplizumab, an anti-CD2 antibody, on alloreactive T-cell subsets in allogeneic mixed lymphocyte reactions made from human PBMCs. Overall results and qualifications from the work: The suppressive function of proliferating Tregs from siplizumab cultures was not functionally confirmed. The cumulative frequency of alloreactive sequences traceable to unstimulated CD4+ memory T cells was significantly reduced by siplizumab. For roughly 75-97% of proliferating CD4+ or CD8+ clones, no naive or memory phenotype could be assigned. Sequences below about 10^-5 frequency were poorly captured, so only a minor fraction of alloreactive clones could be mapped to unstimulated subsets. Compared with memory T cells, unstimulated naive T cells appeared more diverse, and naive cells seemed to make a substantial contribution to the alloresponse. Among mappable alloreactive CD4+ clones, an average Treg-derived fraction of roughly 70% was observed with siplizumab, compared with 26.9% in control reactions.

Sorted unstimulated T cells and proliferating T cells recovered from mixed lymphocyte reactions were subjected to TCRbeta CDR3 sequencing. Fresh whole blood from ten HLA-typed healthy donors was used as the source from which PBMCs were isolated. V is pared back by 4 bases and J by 7 bases, with 14 bases lying between the germline termini. From the cysteine up to the phenylalanine, the CDR3 has a length of 14 residues. Only the CDR3 DNA stays, 42 bases, in frame from base 1. CDR1 and CDR2 are read off the germline V gene as MGHDK and SYGVNS. Turning to this clone: What this receptor recognizes is not known. No base-level quality is on record; no much larger clone is a single base apart.

The library was obtained by the immunoSEQ multiplex PCR assay. About 9.1 x 10^4 TCR templates per sample were assayed on the deep sequencing platform. Genomic DNA extracted from sorted T cells was the material used for TCRbeta CDR3 sequencing. Per the authors' processing: Clonal analysis of TCRbeta CDR3 data was done in the R programming language. Comparing unstimulated samples against CFSE-low samples taken after the reaction was how alloreactive CD4+ and CD8+ clones were defined. Regulatory or non-regulatory origin of alloreactive CD4+ clones was assigned by matching sequences to the sorted unstimulated Treg and non-Treg repertoires. This immuneACCESS table, as held by TCRdb, lists in-frame sequences with V and J called but not all clones. Of the missing ones, under half trace to an unresolved V gene in checked studies; the others have no known cause. V, J and clone size were drawn from that table, and D and trimming were deduced from the DNA. The sample table holds 60,000 or so clones, of which just over 90% were seen once. Around 40% of the sample rests with the top ten.

This receptor was taken from a human donor in good health. Material for sequencing was CD8+ T cells sorted from blood. The sequence is built from TRBV25-1 and TRBJ2-1; matching of 6 bases hints at TRBD1 as the D gene. The CDR3 protein sequence reads: CASSATNRANEQFF. The DNA sequence reads TGTGCCAGCAGTGCTACTAACAGGGCGAATGAGCAGTTCTTC.